This TCR beta chain was profiled in a study of blood T cell repertoires in COVID-19. On the study more broadly: Researchers got acute and convalescent COVID-19 samples from the United States, Italy and Spain.

The repertoire was sequenced with immunoSEQ multiplex PCR; TCRdb's copy has only in-frame clones and lacks some. Of some 270,000 clones listed, approximately 89% are singletons. From germline, CDR1 is MNHEY and CDR2 SVGAGI. The CDR3 is 14 residues long. V lost 7 bases and J 1 base, leaving 13 bases between the germline ends. Everyone who took part was 18 to 89 years old, and they came from about 25 US areas. Within the 2 weeks before study entry, each person in the exposed group met a COVID-19 case. The V call is TRBV6-5, the J call TRBJ2-5, with D perhaps TRBD2 (5 bases). The TCR comes from a middle-aged man who had been exposed to COVID-19. The sequenced sample consisted of PBMCs or T cells enriched from blood (not recorded which). The CDR3 reads CASTPPGIQETQYF. CDR3 bases: TGTGCCAGCACCCCCCCCGGGATCCAAGAGACCCAGTACTTC.